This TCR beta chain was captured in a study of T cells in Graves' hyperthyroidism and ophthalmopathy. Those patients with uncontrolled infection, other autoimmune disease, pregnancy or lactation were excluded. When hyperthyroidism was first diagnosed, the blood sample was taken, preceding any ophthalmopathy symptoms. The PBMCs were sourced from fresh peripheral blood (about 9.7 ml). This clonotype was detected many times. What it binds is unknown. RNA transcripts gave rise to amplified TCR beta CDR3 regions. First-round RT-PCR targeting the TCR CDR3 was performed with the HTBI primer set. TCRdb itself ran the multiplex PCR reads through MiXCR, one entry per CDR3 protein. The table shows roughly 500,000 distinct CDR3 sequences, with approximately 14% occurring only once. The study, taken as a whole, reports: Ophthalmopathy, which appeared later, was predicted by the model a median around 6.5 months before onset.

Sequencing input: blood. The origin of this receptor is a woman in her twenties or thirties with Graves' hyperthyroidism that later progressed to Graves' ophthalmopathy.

The CDR3 here is CASSSDATTGTEAFF. The CDR3, as DNA: TGTGCCAGCAGTTCTGACGCGACAACCGGGACGGAAGCTTTCTTT. The J gene is TRBJ1-1, the V gene TRBV27, with D perhaps matching TRBD1 (5 bases). The V end lost 4 bases, the J end lost 8 bases, and 20 bases lay between the germline ends. The CDR3 runs 15 residues. Germline CDR1 is MNHEY and CDR2 is SMNVEV (reference sequence).